The next 26 T cell receptor beta chains were all read from a single sample in a study of cytomegalovirus exposure and HLA in healthy donors. The PCR made use of 60 Vbeta and 13 Jbeta primers. Here immunoSEQ multiplex PCR was the method, and the copy in TCRdb shows in-frame clones only, minus some. The sample's table shows just under 80,000 clones. Sequencing was carried out using PBMCs. The receptor source for this set is a man between 18 and 29 years old in good health and CMV-seropositive.

The CDR3 here is CASSLEGGRRYGYTF. The CDR3 DNA follows: TGTGCCAGCAGCTTAGAGGGGGGGCGCAGGTATGGCTACACCTTC. The J gene is TRBJ1-2, the V gene TRBV7-9, with D possibly being TRBD1 (6 bases). V gave up 1 base and J gave up 5 bases, with 14 bases separating them. In germline, CDR1 is SEHNR, CDR2 FQNEAQ (reference sequence). The CDR3 runs to 15 residues.

The J gene is TRBJ1-2, the V gene TRBV2; D is unresolved. Between the trimmed V and J ends, which lost 3 bases and 8 bases, there was a span of 7 bases. The CDR3 covers 11 residues. The germline V gene has CDR1 SNHLY and CDR2 FYNNEI. As DNA, the CDR3 is TGTGCCAGCAGTGACGGTTGGGGCTACACCTTC. Encoded protein: CASSDGWGYTF. Full variable domain (rest looked up from reference TRBV2 and TRBJ1-2): EPEVTQTPSHQVTQMGQEVILRCVPISNHLYFYWYRQILGQKVEFLVSFYNNEISEKSEIFDDQFSVERPDGSNFTLKIRSTKLEDSAMYFCASSDGWGYTFGSGTRLTVV.

The V and J genes are TRBV7-2 and TRBJ2-7, with 8 nucleotides matching TRBD2. The CDR3 has 15 residues. Germline trimming cut 4 bases from V and 3 bases from J; bases unmatched to any gene: 8. The germline V gene has CDR1 SGHTA and CDR2 FQGNSA. CDR3 sequence: CASSSVGTSRYEQYF. Here the CDR3 DNA reads TGTGCCAGCAGCTCCGTGGGGACTAGTCGCTACGAGCAGTACTTC. The complete variable domain, with remaining parts taken from reference TRBV7-2 and TRBJ2-7, reads GAGVSQSPSNKVTEKGKDVELRCDPISGHTALYWYRQSLGQGLEFLIYFQGNSAPDKSGLPSDRFSAERTGGSVSTLTIQRTQQEDSAVYLCASSSVGTSRYEQYFGPGTRLTVT.

The V and J genes are TRBV6-1 and TRBJ1-5, with 7 bases that match TRBD1. The CDR3 loop spans 16 amino acids. Looked up from germline, CDR1 is MNHNS and CDR2 is SASEGT. The V gene end was trimmed by 1 base and the J gene end by 6 bases; junction bases not matched to a gene: 9. CDR3 loop: CASSEGVGAGGQPQHF. DNA of the CDR3: TGTGCCAGCAGTGAAGGTGTCGGGGCAGGGGGTCAGCCCCAGCATTTT.

The genes are TRBV2 and TRBJ1-1; D is unresolved. Trimming removed 3 bases at V and 1 base at J, with 6 bases between. The CDR3 spans 13 residues. Germline V CDR1 and CDR2: SNHLY, FYNNEI. CDR3 sequence (DNA): TGTGCCAGCAGTGATAGTTGGAACACTGAAGCTTTCTTT. Translated: CASSDSWNTEAFF.

The V call is TRBV9, the J call TRBJ2-1; TRBD2 agrees at 7 bases. Looked up from germline, CDR1 is SGDLS and CDR2 is YYNGEE. V gave up 0 bases and J gave up 5 bases; unmatched junction bases: 8. The CDR3 contains 16 residues. This CDR3 is CASSVEGAGTDNEQFF. The CDR3 nucleotides are TGTGCCAGCAGCGTAGAAGGAGCGGGGACGGACAATGAGCAGTTCTTC.

The chain couples TRBV29-1 to TRBJ1-1; no reliable D call. Germline V gives CDR1 SQVTM, CDR2 ANQGSEA. Deletions cut 5 bases from V and 0 bases from J, with 7 bases between. The CDR3 runs to 12 residues. The CDR3 sequence is CSVQTVNTEAFF. CDR3 sequence (DNA): TGCAGCGTTCAAACGGTGAACACTGAAGCTTTCTTT.

The chain combines TRBV28 with TRBJ1-1; D not resolved. The CDR3 loop spans 10 amino acids. Germline CDR1 MDHEN, CDR2 SYDVKM. In nucleotides, the CDR3 is TGTGTCCCCGCAGACACTGAAGCTTTCTTT. Translation: CVPADTEAFF.

The chain joins TRBV7-9 to TRBJ1-2, with TRBD1 matching over 10 bases. The V segment lost 2 bases and the J segment 11 bases; nucleotides outside the gene matches: 11. The CDR3 is 15 residues long. Germline assignment: CDR1 SEHNR and CDR2 FQNEAQ (reference sequence). The DNA of the CDR3 is TGTGCCAGCAGCTTATGGGACAGGGGACAGACAGGGTACACCTTC. This translates into CASSLWDRGQTGYTF.

V usage is TRBV18 and J usage is TRBJ2-3; 13 bases map to TRBD2. Germline V gene sequence: CDR1 KGHSH, CDR2 LQKENI. Trimming cost V 6 bases and J 3 bases; bases outside gene matches: 12. This CDR3 is built from 18 residues. CDR3 amino acids: CASSQGRTSGRGTDTQYF. The CDR3, as DNA: TGTGCCAGCTCCCAAGGAAGGACTAGCGGGAGAGGTACAGATACGCAGTATTTT.

The rearrangement joins TRBV11-3 to TRBJ1-1; maybe TRBD1 (5 bases). This CDR3 comprises 13 residues. V shed 5 bases and J shed 11 bases, with 18 bases lying between them. Germline CDR1 reads SGHNT; CDR2 reads YENEEA. In nucleotides, the CDR3 is TGTGCCAGCAGCCTGATGGGAGGGGATGTGGCTTTCTTT. It yields the protein CASSLMGGDVAFF. The complete variable domain, with remaining parts taken from reference TRBV11-3 and TRBJ1-1, reads EAGVVQSPRYKIIEKKQPVAFWCNPISGHNTLYWYLQNLGQGPELLIRYENEEAVDDSQLPKDRFSAERLKGVDSTLKIQPAELGDSAVYLCASSLMGGDVAFFGQGTRLTVV.

The gene calls are TRBV27 and TRBJ2-2; 7 bases align to TRBD1. V lost 10 bases and J lost 7; bases outside the gene matches: 6. CDR1 MNHEY and CDR2 SMNVEV come from the germline V gene (reference sequence). The CDR3 has 12 amino acids. The CDR3 loop is CATEGADGELFF. The CDR3, as DNA: TGTGCCACCGAGGGGGCCGACGGGGAGCTGTTTTTT.

The chain links TRBV5-1 to TRBJ1-2; 9 nucleotides line up with TRBD1. Trimming at V came to 0 bases and at J to 6 bases, leaving 9 bases not matched to a gene. From germline, CDR1 is SGHRS and CDR2 YFSETQ. CDR3 length: 16 amino acids. CDR3 sequence (DNA): TGCGCCAGCAGCTTGGCCATGGAACAGGGGGCGCATGGCTACACCTTC. Protein: CASSLAMEQGAHGYTF.

This chain uses TRBV9 with TRBJ2-3; 9 nucleotides match TRBD2. J gave up 4 bases and V 3 bases, and 9 bases lay outside the gene matches. Germline V gene sequence: CDR1 SGDLS, CDR2 YYNGEE. This CDR3 is 16 amino acids long. The CDR3 DNA is TGTGCCAGCAGCGCCTCTGCGGGACTAGCCCCAGATACGCAGTATTTT. Translated, it gives CASSASAGLAPDTQYF.

V is TRBV30 and J is TRBJ1-4; no reliable D call. V lost 5 bases to trimming and J lost 4 bases, with 14 bases between them. There are 14 residues in the CDR3. Germline lookup yields CDR1 GTSNPN and CDR2 SVGIG (reference sequence). CDR3 region: CAWGLGAGNEKLFF. The CDR3 DNA sequence: TGTGCCTGGGGTCTGGGAGCGGGTAATGAAAAACTGTTTTTT.

About this clone: Relative to the germline gene, one junction end is altered; a read error may explain this. This chain joins TRBV7-7 and TRBJ2-2, with a tentative D call TRBD1 (6 bases). CDR1 is SSHAT, CDR2 FNYEAQ, per germline (reference sequence). This CDR3 has 16 residues. The CDR3 DNA reads TGTGCTAGCAGCTTACGAGGGGGATCGAACACCGGGGAGCTGTTTTTT. This sequence encodes CASSLRGGSNTGELFF.

J is TRBJ2-1 and V is TRBV7-8, with TRBD2 matching over 12 bases. Germline-derived CDR1 and CDR2 are SGHVS and FQNEAQ. Trimming took 5 bases from V and 4 from J; bases not matched to a gene: 3. The CDR3 runs 15 residues. CDR3 coding DNA: TGTGCCAGCAGCGAAGGGACTAGCGGGTACAATGAGCAGTTCTTC. As protein: CASSEGTSGYNEQFF.

The chain recombines TRBV10-3 with TRBJ2-7; D not resolved. The germline V gene encodes CDR1 ENHRY and CDR2 SYGVKD. CDR3 size: 15 residues. V dropped 3 bases and J dropped 0 bases, with 12 bases sitting between them. The CDR3 reads CAISEVTRSSYEQYF. In nucleotides, the CDR3 is TGTGCCATCAGTGAAGTGACCCGGAGCTCCTACGAGCAGTACTTC.

The chain is built from TRBV19 and TRBJ1-6; 7 nucleotides match TRBD1. Germline CDR1 is LNHDA and CDR2 is SQIVND (reference sequence). V was clipped by 3 bases and J by 8 bases; unmatched bases: 10. This CDR3 region has 16 residues. The CDR3 reads CASSITRDRSYSPLHF. The CDR3 DNA reads TGTGCCAGTAGTATCACGCGGGACAGATCCTATTCACCCCTCCACTTT.

The rearrangement joins TRBV30 to TRBJ1-4; 8 bases align to TRBD1. Germline V gene data show CDR1 as GTSNPN and CDR2 as SVGIG (reference sequence). The CDR3 runs to 12 residues. Trimming cost V 7 bases and J 15 bases; bases outside gene matches: 13. CDR3 DNA sequence: TGTGCCTTGACAGGGGCCGCGCGGGTTGTGTTTTTT. This translates into CALTGAARVVFF.

The genes are TRBV4-1 and TRBJ2-1; D is perhaps TRBD1 (6 bases). Germline CDR1 is MGHRA and CDR2 is YSYEKL. Trimming removed 3 bases at V and 7 bases at J, with 19 bases between. There are 16 residues in the CDR3. The CDR3 is CASSHRDSQQGNEQFF. The CDR3 DNA reads TGCGCCAGCAGCCATCGGGATTCGCAACAGGGAAATGAGCAGTTCTTC.

The chain has TRBV19 and TRBJ1-4, with TRBD1 matching 9 bases. This CDR3 comprises 14 residues. Germline assignment: CDR1 LNHDA and CDR2 SQIVND (reference sequence). Trimming removed 9 bases from V and 6 bases from J; junction bases left unmatched: 8. CDR3 bases: TGTGCCAGCGCCACCGGGACAGGGCATGAAAAACTGTTTTTT. Protein sequence: CASATGTGHEKLFF.

J is TRBJ2-5 and V is TRBV5-1; 8 bases fit TRBD1. The J call could be wrong; TRBJ2-7 is a better fit for the DNA end. The CDR3 runs to 14 residues. Looked up from germline, CDR1 is SGHRS and CDR2 is YFSETQ. CDR3 bases: TGCGCCAGCAGCCTACGGGACAGGTTGGACGAGCAGTACTTC. Its protein product is CASSLRDRLDEQYF.

The J gene is TRBJ2-1, the V gene TRBV29-1, with TRBD1 identical over 7 bases. Germline CDR1 and CDR2: SQVTM and ANQGSEA. The CDR3 runs to 16 residues. The junction had 9 bases not matched to a gene; V was cut back by 0 bases and J by 4 bases. CDR3 DNA: TGCAGCGTTGAAGAAGGGACAGCCGAATCTTACAATGAGCAGTTCTTC. This encodes CSVEEGTAESYNEQFF.

The V and J genes are TRBV7-2 and TRBJ1-5, with D perhaps matching TRBD1 (5 bases). Germline assignment: CDR1 SGHTA and CDR2 FQGNSA. This CDR3 contains 15 residues. V was pared by 5 bases and J by 6 bases, with 17 bases between. CDR3 coding DNA: TGTGCCAGCAGCCGCCAGGGCTTTGTAGGTCAGCCCCAGCATTTT. Its protein is CASSRQGFVGQPQHF.

The chain joins TRBV7-6 to TRBJ1-1; TRBD1 aligns across 9 bases. Trimming cost V 1 base and J 2 bases; bases outside gene matches: 8. The germline V gene encodes CDR1 SGHVS and CDR2 FNYEAQ. This CDR3 has 17 amino acids. CDR3 in amino acids: CASSLVWTGAKNTEAFF. The DNA for the CDR3 is TGTGCCAGCAGCTTAGTATGGACAGGGGCAAAAAACACTGAAGCTTTCTTT.